The clone carrying this TCR beta chain was counted ten times or more. Its antigen is undetermined. The beta constant-region primer was an equimolar mix of two oligonucleotides covering TRBC1 and TRBC2. Nested alpha and beta constant-region primers with the SP2 primer drove four PCR rounds on ligated cDNA. The cDNA 3' end received a ligated single-stranded oligonucleotide carrying the SP2 primer and a 12-nucleotide UMI. One entry per CDR3 protein, called by TCRdb with MiXCR from the UMI-ligation and nested PCR reads. The sample carries approximately 90,000 distinct CDR3 sequences, around 10% recorded once. The sample comes from a study of naive and memory T cell subsets. Whole-study findings and limits: A few larger clonotypes appeared in naive repertoires, especially CD8, possibly memory cells re-expressing CD45RA. From naive to CM, EM and EMRA, diversity decreased and Gini increased.

Cells stained for CD3, CD4, CD8, CD45RA, CD27 and viability were sorted into four CD45RA/CD27 subsets. The CDR3 contains 16 residues. Trimming took 2 bases from V and 1 from J, leaving 11 bases between them. CDR1 is SGHAT, CDR2 FQDESV, per germline (reference sequence). The sequenced sample consisted of naive CD4+ T cells from blood. The J gene is TRBJ2-2, the V gene TRBV11-1; tentatively, D is TRBD2 (5 bases). This TCR derives from a human donor in good health. The CDR3, as DNA: TGTGCCAGCAGCTTAAGTGGGAGAAAGAACACCGGGGAGCTGTTTTTT. Its translation is CASSLSGRKNTGELFF.